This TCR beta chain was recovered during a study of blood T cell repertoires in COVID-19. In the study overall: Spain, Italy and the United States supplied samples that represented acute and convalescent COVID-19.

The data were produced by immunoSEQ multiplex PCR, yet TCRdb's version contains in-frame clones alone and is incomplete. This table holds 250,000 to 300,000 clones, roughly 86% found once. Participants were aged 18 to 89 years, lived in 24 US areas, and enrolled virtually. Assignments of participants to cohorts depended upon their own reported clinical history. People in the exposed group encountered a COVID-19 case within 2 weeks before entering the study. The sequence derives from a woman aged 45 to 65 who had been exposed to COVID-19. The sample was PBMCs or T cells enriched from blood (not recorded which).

The CDR3 reads CASSPHRTGDVGGYTF. The CDR3 nucleotides are TGTGCCAGTAGTCCCCATCGGACAGGGGATGTAGGGGGCTACACCTTC. This chain joins TRBV19 and TRBJ1-2; 9 positions agree with TRBD1. With 5 bases clipped from V and 8 bases from J, the junction kept 15 bases outside the gene matches. Germline V gene lookup returns CDR1 LNHDA and CDR2 SQIVND (reference sequence). CDR3 length: 16 residues.